This T cell receptor beta chain was recovered during a study of T cells in Graves' hyperthyroidism and ophthalmopathy. Uncontrolled infection, other autoimmune disease, pregnancy and lactation each barred patients from inclusion. Fresh peripheral blood, approximately 9.7 ml, was the source of the PBMCs. A note on this clonotype: Antigen unknown.

Overall study findings and caveats: In the analysis, a 13 V-J model separated ophthalmopathy from stable hyperthyroidism. The majority of expanded thyroid clonotypes above 0.001 also appeared in blood.

What was amplified from RNA transcripts were TCR beta CDR3 regions. The HTBI primer set was used in a first-round RT-PCR of the TCR CDR3. Using its own MiXCR run on the multiplex PCR reads, TCRdb lists one record per CDR3 protein. The table includes hundreds of thousands of distinct CDR3 sequences, less than 20% detected once. Trimming removed 7 bases from V and 7 bases from J; junction bases left unmatched: 13. CDR3 length equals 15 residues. Germline CDR1 WSHSY, CDR2 SAAADI. The sequenced sample was blood. J is TRBJ2-7 and V is TRBV10-2; 10 nucleotides line up with TRBD1. This TCR was recovered from a man aged 40-50 years with Graves' ophthalmopathy. The CDR3 bases are TGCGCCAGCACCGGGCCGGGACAGGGGCGTCGGGAGCAGTACTTC. Protein sequence: CASTGPGQGRREQYF.